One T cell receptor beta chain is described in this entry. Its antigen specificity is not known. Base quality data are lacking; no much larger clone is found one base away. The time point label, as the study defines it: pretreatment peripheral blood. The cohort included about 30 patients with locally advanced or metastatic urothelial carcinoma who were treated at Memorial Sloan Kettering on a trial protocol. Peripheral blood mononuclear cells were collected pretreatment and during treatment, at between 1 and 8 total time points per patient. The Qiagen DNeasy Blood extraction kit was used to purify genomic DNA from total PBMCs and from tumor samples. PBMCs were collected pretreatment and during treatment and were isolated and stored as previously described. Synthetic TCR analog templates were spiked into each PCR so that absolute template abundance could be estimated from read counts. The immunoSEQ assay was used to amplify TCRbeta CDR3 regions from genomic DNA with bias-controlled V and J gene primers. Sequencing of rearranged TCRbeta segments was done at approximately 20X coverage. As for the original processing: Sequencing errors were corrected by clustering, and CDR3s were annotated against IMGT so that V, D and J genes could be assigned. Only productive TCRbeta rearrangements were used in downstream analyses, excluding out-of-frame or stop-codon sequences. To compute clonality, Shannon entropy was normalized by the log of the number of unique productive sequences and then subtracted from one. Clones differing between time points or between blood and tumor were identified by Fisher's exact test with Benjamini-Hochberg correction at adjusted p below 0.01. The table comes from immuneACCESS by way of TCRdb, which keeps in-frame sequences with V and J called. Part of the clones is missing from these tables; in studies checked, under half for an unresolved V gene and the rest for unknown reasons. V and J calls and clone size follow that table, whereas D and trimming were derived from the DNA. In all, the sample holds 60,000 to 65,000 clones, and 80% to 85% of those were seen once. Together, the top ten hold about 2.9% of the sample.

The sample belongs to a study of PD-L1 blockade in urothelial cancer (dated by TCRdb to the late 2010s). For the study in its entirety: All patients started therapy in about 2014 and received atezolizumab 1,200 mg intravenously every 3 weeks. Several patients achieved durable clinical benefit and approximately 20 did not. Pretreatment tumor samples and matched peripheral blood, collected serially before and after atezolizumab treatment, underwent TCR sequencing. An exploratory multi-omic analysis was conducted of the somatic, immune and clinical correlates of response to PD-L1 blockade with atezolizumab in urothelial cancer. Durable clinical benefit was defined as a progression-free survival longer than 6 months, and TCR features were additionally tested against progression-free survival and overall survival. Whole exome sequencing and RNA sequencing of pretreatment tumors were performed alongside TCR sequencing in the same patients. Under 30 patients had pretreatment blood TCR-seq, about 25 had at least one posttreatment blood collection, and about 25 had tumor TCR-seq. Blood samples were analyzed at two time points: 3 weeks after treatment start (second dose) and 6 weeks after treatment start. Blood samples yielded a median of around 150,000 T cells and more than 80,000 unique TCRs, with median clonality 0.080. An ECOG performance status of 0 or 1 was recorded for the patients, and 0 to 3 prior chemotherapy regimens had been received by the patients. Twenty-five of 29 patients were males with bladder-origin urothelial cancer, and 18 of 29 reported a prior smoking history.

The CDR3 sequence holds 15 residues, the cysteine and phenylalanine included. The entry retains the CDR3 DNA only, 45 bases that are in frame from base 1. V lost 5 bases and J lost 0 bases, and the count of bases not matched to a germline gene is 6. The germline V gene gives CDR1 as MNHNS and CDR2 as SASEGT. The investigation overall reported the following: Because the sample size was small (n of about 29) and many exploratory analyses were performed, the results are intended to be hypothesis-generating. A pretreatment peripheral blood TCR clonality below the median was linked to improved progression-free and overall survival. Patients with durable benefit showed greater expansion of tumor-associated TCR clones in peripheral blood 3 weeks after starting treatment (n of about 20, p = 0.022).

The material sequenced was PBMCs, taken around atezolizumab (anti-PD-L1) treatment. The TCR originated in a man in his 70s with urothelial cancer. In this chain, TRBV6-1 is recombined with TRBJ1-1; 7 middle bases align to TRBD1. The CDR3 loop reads CASSRGGQLNTEAFF. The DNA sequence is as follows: TGTGCCAGCAGTCGGGGGGGACAGCTGAACACTGAAGCTTTCTTT.